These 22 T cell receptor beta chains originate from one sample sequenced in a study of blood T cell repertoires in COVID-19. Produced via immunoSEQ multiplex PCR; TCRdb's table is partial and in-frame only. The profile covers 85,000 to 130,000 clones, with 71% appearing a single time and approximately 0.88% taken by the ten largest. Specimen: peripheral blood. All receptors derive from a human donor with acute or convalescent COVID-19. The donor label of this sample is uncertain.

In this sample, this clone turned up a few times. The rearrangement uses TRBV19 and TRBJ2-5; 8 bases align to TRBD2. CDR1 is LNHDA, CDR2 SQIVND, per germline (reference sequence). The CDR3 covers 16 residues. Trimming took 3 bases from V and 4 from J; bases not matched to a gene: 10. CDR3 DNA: TGTGCCAGTAGTATCGGACGGGGGGGCGGCGGAGAGACCCAGTACTTC. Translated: CASSIGRGGGGETQYF.

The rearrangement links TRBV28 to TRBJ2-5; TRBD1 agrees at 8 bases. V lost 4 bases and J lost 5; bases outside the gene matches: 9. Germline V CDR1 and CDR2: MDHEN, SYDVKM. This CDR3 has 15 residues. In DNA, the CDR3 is TGTGCCAGCAGTTCCCCCGGACAGGGTATGGAGACCCAGTACTTC. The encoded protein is CASSSPGQGMETQYF. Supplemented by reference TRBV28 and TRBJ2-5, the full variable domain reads DVKVTQSSRYLVKRTGEKVFLECVQDMDHENMFWYRQDPGLGLRLIYFSYDVKMKEKGDIPEGYSVSREKKERFSLILESASTNQTSMYLCASSSPGQGMETQYFGPGTRLLVL.

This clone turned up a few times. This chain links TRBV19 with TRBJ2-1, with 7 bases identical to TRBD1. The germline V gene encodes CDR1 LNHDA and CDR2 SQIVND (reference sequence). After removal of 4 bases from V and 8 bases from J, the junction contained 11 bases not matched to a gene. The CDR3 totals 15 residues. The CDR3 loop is CASSSPRDSRDEQFF. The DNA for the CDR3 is TGTGCCAGTAGTAGCCCCCGGGACAGTCGGGATGAGCAGTTCTTC.

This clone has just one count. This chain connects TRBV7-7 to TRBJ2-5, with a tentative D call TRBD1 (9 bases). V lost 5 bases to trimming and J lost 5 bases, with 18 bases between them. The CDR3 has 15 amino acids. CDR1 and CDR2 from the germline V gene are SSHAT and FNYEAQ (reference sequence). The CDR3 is CASSLGGGTGETQYF. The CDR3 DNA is TGTGCCAGCAGCCTCGGCGGGGGGACAGGGGAGACCCAGTACTTC. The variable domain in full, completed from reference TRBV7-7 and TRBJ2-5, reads GAGVSQSPRYKVTKRGQDVTLRCDPISSHATLYWYQQALGQGPEFLTYFNYEAQPDKSGLPSDRFSAERPEGSISTLTIQRTEQRDSAMYRCASSLGGGTGETQYFGPGTRLLVL.

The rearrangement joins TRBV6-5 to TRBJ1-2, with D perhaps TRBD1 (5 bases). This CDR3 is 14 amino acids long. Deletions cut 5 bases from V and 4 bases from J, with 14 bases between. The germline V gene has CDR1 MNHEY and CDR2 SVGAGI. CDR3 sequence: CASSPPGGSYGYTF. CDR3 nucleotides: TGTGCCAGCAGTCCGCCCGGGGGGAGCTATGGCTACACCTTC.

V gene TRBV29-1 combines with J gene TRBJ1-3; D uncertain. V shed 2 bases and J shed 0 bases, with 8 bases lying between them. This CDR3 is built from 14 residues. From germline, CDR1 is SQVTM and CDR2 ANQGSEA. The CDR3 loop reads CSVETSGSGNTIYF. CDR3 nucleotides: TGCAGCGTTGAAACCTCCGGCTCTGGAAACACCATATATTTT.

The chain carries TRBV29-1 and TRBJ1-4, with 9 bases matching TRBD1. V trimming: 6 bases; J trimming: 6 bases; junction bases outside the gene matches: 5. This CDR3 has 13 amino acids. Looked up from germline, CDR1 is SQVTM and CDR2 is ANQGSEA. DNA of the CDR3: TGCAGCGTAAAGGGACAGGGCGATGAAAAACTGTTTTTT. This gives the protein CSVKGQGDEKLFF.

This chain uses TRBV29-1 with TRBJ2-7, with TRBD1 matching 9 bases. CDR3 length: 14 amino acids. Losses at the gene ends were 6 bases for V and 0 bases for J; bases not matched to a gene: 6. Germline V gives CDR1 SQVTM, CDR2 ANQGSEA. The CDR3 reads CSVKTGGSSYEQYF. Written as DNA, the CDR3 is TGCAGCGTAAAGACAGGGGGGAGCTCCTACGAGCAGTACTTC.

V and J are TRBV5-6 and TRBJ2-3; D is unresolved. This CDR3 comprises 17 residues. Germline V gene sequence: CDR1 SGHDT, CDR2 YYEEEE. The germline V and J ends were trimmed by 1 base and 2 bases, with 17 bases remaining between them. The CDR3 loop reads CASSLFGNSPITDTQYF. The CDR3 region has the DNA TGTGCCAGCAGCTTGTTCGGTAATAGCCCAATCACAGATACGCAGTATTTT.

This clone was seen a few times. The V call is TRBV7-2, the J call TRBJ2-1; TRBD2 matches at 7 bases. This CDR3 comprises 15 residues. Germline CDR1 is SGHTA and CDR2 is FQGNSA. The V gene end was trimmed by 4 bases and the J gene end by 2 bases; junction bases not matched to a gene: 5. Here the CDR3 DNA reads TGTGCCAGCAGCTCGCGAGCGGGGCCCTACAATGAGCAGTTCTTC. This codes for CASSSRAGPYNEQFF. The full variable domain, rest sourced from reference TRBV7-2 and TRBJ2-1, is GAGVSQSPSNKVTEKGKDVELRCDPISGHTALYWYRQSLGQGLEFLIYFQGNSAPDKSGLPSDRFSAERTGGSVSTLTIQRTQQEDSAVYLCASSSRAGPYNEQFFGPGTRLTVL.

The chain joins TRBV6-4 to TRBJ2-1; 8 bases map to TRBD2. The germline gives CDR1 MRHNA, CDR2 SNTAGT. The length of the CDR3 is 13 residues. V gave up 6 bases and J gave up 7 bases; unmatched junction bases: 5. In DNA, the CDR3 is TGTGCCAGCAGCGCCGGGACTAGTAATGAGCAGTTCTTC. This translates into CASSAGTSNEQFF.

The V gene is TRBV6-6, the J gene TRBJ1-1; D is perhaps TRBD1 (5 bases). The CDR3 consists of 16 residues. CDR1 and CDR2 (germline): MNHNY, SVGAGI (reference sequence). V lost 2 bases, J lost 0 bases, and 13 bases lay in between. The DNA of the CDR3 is TGTGCCAGCAGTTACCCCTTCCGGGGGGTGAACACTGAAGCTTTCTTT. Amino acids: CASSYPFRGVNTEAFF.

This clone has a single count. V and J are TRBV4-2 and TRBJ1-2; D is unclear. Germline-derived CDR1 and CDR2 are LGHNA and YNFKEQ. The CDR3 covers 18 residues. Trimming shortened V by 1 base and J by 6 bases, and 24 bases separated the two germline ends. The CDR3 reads CASSQASTSAGGRDGYTF. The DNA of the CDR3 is TGTGCCAGCAGCCAAGCTTCTACTTCGGCAGGTGGGAGGGATGGCTACACCTTC.

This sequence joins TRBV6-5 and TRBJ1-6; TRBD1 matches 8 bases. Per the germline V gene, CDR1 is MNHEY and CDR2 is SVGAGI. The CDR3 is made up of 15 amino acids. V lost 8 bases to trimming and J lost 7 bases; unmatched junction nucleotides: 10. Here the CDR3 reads CASQGATAGNSPLHF. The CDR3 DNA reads TGTGCCAGCCAGGGGGCGACGGCTGGAAATTCACCCCTCCACTTT.

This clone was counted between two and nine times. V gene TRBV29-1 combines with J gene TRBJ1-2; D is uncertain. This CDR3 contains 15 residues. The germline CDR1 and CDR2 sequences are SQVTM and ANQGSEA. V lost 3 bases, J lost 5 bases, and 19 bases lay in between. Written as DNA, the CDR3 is TGCAGCGTTGAGATGCGGAGGGCCGAGAGGTATGGCTACACCTTC. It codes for CSVEMRRAERYGYTF.

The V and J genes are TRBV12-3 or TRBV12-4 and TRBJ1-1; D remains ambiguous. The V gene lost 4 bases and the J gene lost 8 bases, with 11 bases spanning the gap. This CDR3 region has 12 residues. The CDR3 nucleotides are TGTGCCAGCAGTTGGGGAGGAAGGGAAGCTTTCTTT. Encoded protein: CASSWGGREAFF.

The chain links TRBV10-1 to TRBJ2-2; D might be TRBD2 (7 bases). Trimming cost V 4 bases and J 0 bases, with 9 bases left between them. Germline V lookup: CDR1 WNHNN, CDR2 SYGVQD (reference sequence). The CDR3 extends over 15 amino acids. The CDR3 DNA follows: TGCGCCAGCAGTGGGGAGGGGGCGAACACCGGGGAGCTGTTTTTT. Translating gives CASSGEGANTGELFF.

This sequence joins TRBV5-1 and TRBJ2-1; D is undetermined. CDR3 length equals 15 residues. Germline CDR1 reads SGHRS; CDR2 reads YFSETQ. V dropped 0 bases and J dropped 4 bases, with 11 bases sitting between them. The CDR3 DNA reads TGCGCCAGCAGCTTGGGCTCTCTACAGTACAATGAGCAGTTCTTC. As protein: CASSLGSLQYNEQFF.

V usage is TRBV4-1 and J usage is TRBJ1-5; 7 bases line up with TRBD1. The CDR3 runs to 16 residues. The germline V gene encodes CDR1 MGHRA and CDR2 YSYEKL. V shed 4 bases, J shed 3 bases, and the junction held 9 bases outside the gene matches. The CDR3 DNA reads TGCGCCAGCAGCCCCGTTACAGGGGTAACCAATCAGCCCCAGCATTTT. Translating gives CASSPVTGVTNQPQHF.

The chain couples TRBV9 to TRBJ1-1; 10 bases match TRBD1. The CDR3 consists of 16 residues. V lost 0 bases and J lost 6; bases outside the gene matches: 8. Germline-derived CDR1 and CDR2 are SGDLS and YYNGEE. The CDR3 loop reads CASSVVLGTGDAEAFF. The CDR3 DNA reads TGTGCCAGCAGCGTAGTCCTTGGGACAGGGGATGCTGAAGCTTTCTTT.

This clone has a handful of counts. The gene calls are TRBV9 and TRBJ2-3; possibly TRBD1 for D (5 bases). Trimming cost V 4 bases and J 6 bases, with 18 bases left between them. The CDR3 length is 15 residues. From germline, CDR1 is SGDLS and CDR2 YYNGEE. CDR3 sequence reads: CASSPRSLKGDTQYF. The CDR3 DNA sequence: TGTGCCAGCAGCCCCCGTTCACTAAAGGGGGATACGCAGTATTTT. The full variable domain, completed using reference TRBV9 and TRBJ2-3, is DSGVTQTPKHLITATGQRVTLRCSPRSGDLSVYWYQQSLDQGLQFLIQYYNGEERAKGNILERFSAQQFPDLHSELNLSSLELGDSALYFCASSPRSLKGDTQYFGPGTRLTVL.

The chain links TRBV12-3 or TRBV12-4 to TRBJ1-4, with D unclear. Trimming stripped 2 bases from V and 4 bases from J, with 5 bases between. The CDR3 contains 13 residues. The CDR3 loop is CASSLNFNEKLFF. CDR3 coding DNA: TGTGCCAGCAGTTTAAACTTTAATGAAAAACTGTTTTTT.